The entry below gives a single TCR beta chain sequence along with its context. Its antigen is as yet unknown. Repertoires were generated with immunoSEQ multiplex PCR, while TCRdb's copy carries only in-frame clones and drops some. The sample gives 25,000 to 35,000 clones, around 88% of which show up once; about 2.5% is in the top ten. Per the germline V gene, CDR1 is SGHRS and CDR2 is YFSETQ. CDR3 length: 15 amino acids. Trimming shortened V by 0 bases and J by 0 bases, and 9 bases separated the two germline ends. The data are from a study of memory B cells and T cells in multiple sclerosis. Stimulus-free culture yielded autoproliferating CFSE-dim and non-proliferating CFSE-high T cells, each sequenced separately. Replicate wells were pooled after 7 days of stimulus-free culture of roughly 5x10^7 CFSE-labeled PBMCs. PBMCs were labeled with approximately 0.53 uM CFSE and cultured without exogenous stimuli.

Findings and limits, study-wide: Normalization was needed because clone-set size differences affected shared clonotype counts.

The chain links TRBV5-1 to TRBJ1-1; unclear D gene. This clonotype was obtained from a human donor with multiple sclerosis. Sequencing was performed on PBMCs from blood kept in culture. CDR3 coding DNA: TGCGCCAGCAGCTTGGGGGAATTTGTGAACACTGAAGCTTTCTTT. Encoded protein: CASSLGEFVNTEAFF.